Listed here are 8 T cell receptor beta chains from one sample, sequenced in a study of spatial heterogeneity in lung cancer. Notes on the study in general: Counts of expanded intratumoral alpha and beta TCRs tracked tumor mutation counts.

MiXCR, applied by TCRdb to the 5' RACE reads, yields one record per CDR3 protein. This table holds around 2,700 distinct CDR3 sequences, 5.5% to 6% found once. No cognate antigen is known for these TCRs. Time point of the sample: sample taken at primary tumor resection. The material sequenced was lung tumor tissue, taken at surgery. The receptors derive from a male donor with early-stage non-small cell lung cancer.

This clonotype is termed medium-sized. V and J are TRBV2 and TRBJ1-1; D is uncertain. V was pared by 4 bases and J by 1 base, with 10 bases between. Germline loops: CDR1 SNHLY, CDR2 FYNNEI. The CDR3 totals 14 residues. The CDR3 DNA is TGTGCCAGCAGTGTAAGGGTTACGAACACTGAAGCTTTCTTT. It is translated as CASSVRVTNTEAFF.

The chain uses TRBV14 and TRBJ2-7; D is possibly TRBD1 (7 bases). The CDR3 has 13 residues. V was clipped by 2 bases and J by 6 bases, with 11 bases between them. Germline CDR1 and CDR2: SGHDN and FVKESK. CDR3 in DNA: TGTGCCAGCAGCCAAATCAGGGGGGCCGAGCAGTACTTC. Translated: CASSQIRGAEQYF.

This clonotype is medium-sized by share. The rearrangement uses TRBV12-3 or TRBV12-4 and TRBJ2-1; D call uncertain. This CDR3 is 16 amino acids long. V lost 3 bases and J lost 0, with 12 bases in between. The CDR3 loop is CASSLSHLSSYNEQFF. The CDR3 nucleotides read TGTGCCAGCAGTTTGTCCCACCTTAGCTCCTACAATGAGCAGTTCTTC.

This clonotype was found many times. One end of the junction does not line up with germline, which may come from a read error. This rearrangement joins TRBV6-1 to TRBJ1-5, with a possible D match to TRBD1 (6 bases). The V gene's germline CDR1 is MNHNS and CDR2 SASEGT. The CDR3 loop spans 17 amino acids. DNA of the CDR3: TGTGCCAGTAGTGGAGGTTTTGGAAGGGGGAAGGATCAGCCCCAGCATTTT. Translating it yields CASSGGFGRGKDQPQHF.

This clonotype came up many times. This chain uses TRBV3-1 with TRBJ2-1; D not resolved. The V gene's germline CDR1 is LGHDT and CDR2 YNNKEL (reference sequence). This CDR3 is built from 14 residues. V lost 4 bases and J 1 base, leaving 8 bases between the germline ends. This chain's CDR3 is CASSRTDSYNEQFF. The CDR3 DNA follows: TGTGCCAGCAGCCGTACGGATTCCTACAATGAGCAGTTCTTC.

At least ten counts were recorded for this clonotype. This chain uses TRBV6-2 or TRBV6-3 with TRBJ2-1; D may correspond to TRBD1 or TRBD2 (6 bases each). This CDR3 contains 13 residues. V lost 8 bases to trimming and J lost 5 bases, with 13 bases between them. The germline CDR1 and CDR2 sequences are MNHEY and SVGEGT. The CDR3 DNA sequence: TGTGCCAGCTGTGGGGGGCCCAACAATGAGCAGTTCTTC. This translates into CASCGGPNNEQFF.

This clonotype occurred many times. J is TRBJ2-5 and V is TRBV20-1, with no clear D. V lost 6 bases, J lost 4 bases, and 12 bases lay in between. Germline loops: CDR1 DFQATT, CDR2 SNEGSKA (reference sequence). This CDR3 is built from 12 residues. This CDR3 is CSAQDRGETQYF. As DNA, the CDR3 is TGCAGTGCCCAGGACCGCGGAGAGACCCAGTACTTC.

Sample share makes this clonotype medium-sized. The rearrangement uses TRBV6-2 or TRBV6-3 and TRBJ2-1; D not certain. In germline, CDR1 is MNHEY, CDR2 SVGEGT. The CDR3 runs to 13 residues. Trimming removed 5 bases at V and 6 bases at J, with 11 bases between. CDR3 bases: TGTGCCAGCAGTCGGATCCGTAGCAATGAGCAGTTCTTC. Its translation is CASSRIRSNEQFF.